This TCR beta chain was found in a study of cytotoxic CD8 clonotypes in ibrutinib-treated CLL. For the study at large: IGHV unmutated fewer than 18; relapsed/refractory around twelve; treatment-naive roughly 15. A median about 11 months of treatment, range 6 to 36, preceded the collection of response samples.

J was trimmed by 8 bases and V by 5 bases; bases with no gene match: 9. The CDR3 is 15 residues long. The germline V gene has CDR1 MDHEN and CDR2 SYDVKM. This clone was detected only once. Its antigen is as yet unknown. Genomic DNA in an amount of approximately 2.2 micrograms was extracted from cryopreserved PBMCs and used for the preparation of TCR beta libraries. Study observations and caveats: Clonality at baseline surpassed age-matched healthy donors and tracked circulating CD8+ T-cell counts.

Profiling relied on immunoSEQ multiplex PCR, and the TCRdb table lists in-frame clones only, not all of them. The data contain some 26,000 clones, approximately 85% of them singletons. This sequence originates from a human donor with chronic lymphocytic leukemia. The chain has TRBV28 and TRBJ1-4; 9 bases fit TRBD1. Specimen: PBMCs, collected after 24 months of ibrutinib treatment. CDR3 sequence: CASSDWDRAEEKLFF. Here the CDR3 DNA reads TGTGCCAGCAGTGACTGGGACAGGGCTGAGGAAAAACTGTTTTTT.